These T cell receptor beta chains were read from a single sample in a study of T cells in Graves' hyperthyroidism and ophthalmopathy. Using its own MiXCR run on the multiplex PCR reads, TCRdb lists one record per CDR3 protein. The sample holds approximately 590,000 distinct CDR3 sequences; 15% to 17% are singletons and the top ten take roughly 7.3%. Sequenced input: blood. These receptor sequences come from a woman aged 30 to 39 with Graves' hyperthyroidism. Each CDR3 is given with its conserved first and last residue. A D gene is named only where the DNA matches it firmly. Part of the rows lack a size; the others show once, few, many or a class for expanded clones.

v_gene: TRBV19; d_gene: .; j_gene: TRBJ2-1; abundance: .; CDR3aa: CANSGTRAYNEQFF; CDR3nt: TGTGCCAACTCCGGGACACGAGCCTACAATGAGCAGTTCTTC
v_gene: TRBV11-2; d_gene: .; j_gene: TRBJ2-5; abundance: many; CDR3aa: CASSLESGVWETQYF; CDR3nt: TGTGCCAGCAGCTTAGAGTCCGGGGTATGGGAGACCCAGTACTTC
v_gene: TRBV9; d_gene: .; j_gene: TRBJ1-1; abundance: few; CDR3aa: CASSGQTENTEAFF; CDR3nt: TGTGCCAGCAGCGGCCAGACAGAGAACACTGAAGCTTTCTTT
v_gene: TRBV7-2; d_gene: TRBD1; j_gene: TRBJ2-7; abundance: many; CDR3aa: CASSYGTGLSSYEQYF; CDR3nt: TGTGCCAGCAGCTACGGGACAGGGCTATCGTCCTACGAGCAGTACTTC
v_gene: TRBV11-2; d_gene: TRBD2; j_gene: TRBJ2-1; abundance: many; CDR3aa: CASSRRLAGQGNEQFF; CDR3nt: TGTGCCAGCAGCCGTCGACTAGCGGGACAGGGCAATGAGCAGTTCTTC
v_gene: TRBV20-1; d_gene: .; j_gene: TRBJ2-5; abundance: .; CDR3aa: CSTAPHPRSQETQYF; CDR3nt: TGCAGTACTGCCCCCCATCCGAGGTCCCAAGAGACCCAGTACTTC
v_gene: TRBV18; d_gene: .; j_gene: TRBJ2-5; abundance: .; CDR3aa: CASSPWRGERETQYF; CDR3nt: TGTGCCAGCTCACCTTGGCGGGGCGAGCGGGAGACCCAGTACTTC
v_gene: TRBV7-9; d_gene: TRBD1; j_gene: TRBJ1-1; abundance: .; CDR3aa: CASSSGWTGGFTEAFF; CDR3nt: TGTGCCAGCAGCTCAGGGTGGACAGGGGGCTTTACTGAAGCTTTCTTT
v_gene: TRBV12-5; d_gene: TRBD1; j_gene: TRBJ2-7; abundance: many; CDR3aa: CASGLTGQGAYEQYF; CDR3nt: TGTGCTAGTGGTTTGACGGGACAGGGAGCCTACGAGCAGTACTTC
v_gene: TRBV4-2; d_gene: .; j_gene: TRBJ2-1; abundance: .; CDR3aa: CASSQEPGGSYNEQFF; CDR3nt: TGTGCCAGCAGCCAAGAACCTGGGGGTTCCTACAATGAGCAGTTCTTC
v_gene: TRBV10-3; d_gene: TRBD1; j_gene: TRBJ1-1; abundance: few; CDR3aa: CAISKLDRGNTEAFF; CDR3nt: TGTGCCATCAGCAAGTTGGACAGGGGAAACACTGAAGCTTTCTTT
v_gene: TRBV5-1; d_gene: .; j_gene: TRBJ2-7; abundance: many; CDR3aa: CASSLVTGVSGEQYF; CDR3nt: TGCGCCAGCAGCTTGGTGACAGGTGTTTCGGGTGAGCAGTACTTC
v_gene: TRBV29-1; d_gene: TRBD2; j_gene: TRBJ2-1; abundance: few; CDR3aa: CSVEKGLAGYNEQFF; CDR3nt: TGCAGCGTTGAAAAGGGACTAGCGGGCTACAATGAGCAGTTCTTC
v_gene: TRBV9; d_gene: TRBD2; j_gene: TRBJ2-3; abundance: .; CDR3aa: CASSSRREGPDTQYF; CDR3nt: TGTGCCAGCAGCTCCCGGCGGGAGGGCCCAGATACGCAGTATTTT
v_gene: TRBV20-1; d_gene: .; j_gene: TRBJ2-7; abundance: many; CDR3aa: CSARAGTRRQAPYEQYF; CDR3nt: TGCAGTGCTAGGGCGGGGACGAGGCGGCAAGCCCCCTACGAGCAGTACTTC
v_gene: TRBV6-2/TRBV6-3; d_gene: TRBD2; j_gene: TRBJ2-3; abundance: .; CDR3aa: CASSTGLAGEEDTQYF; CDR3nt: TGTGCCAGCAGCACAGGACTAGCGGGAGAGGAAGATACGCAGTATTTT
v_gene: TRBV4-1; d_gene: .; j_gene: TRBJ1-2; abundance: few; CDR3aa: CAGSPGTGTNYGCTF; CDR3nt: .
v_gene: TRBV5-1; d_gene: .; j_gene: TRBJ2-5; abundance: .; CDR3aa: CASSLGLIADPQETQYF; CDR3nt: TGCGCCAGCAGCTTGGGCTTGATAGCGGACCCTCAAGAGACCCAGTACTTC
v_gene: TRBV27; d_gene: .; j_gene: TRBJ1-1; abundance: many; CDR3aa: CASSLGVSLNTEAFF; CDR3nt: TGTGCCAGCAGTTTAGGTGTCAGTCTGAACACTGAAGCTTTCTTT
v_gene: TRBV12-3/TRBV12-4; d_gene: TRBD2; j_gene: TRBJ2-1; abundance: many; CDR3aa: CASSLILAGGNEQFF; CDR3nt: TGTGCCAGCAGTTTAATCCTAGCGGGTGGCAATGAGCAGTTCTTC
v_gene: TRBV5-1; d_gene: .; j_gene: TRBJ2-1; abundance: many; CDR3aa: CASHDYNEQFF; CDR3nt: TGCGCCAGCCATGACTACAATGAGCAGTTCTTC
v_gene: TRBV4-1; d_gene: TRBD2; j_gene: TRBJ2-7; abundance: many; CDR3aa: CASSLSGLAFHEQYF; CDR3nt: TGCGCCAGCAGCCTCAGCGGACTAGCTTTCCACGAGCAGTACTTC